The following is a T cell receptor beta chain sequence with its context. Its antigen is currently unknown. This sample was taken from a study of vaccination effects on CD4 cells after COVID-19. Background on the study: About 2 million PBMC were seeded per well and grown in the presence of about 9.6 IU/ml IL-2 and around 10 ug/ml peptides.

Notes on the study in general: In the late period after vaccination, infection- and vaccine-induced clones contracted markedly. Vaccine-induced clones in healthy vaccinees cross-reacted with common cold coronaviruses in only 1 of 255 cases. In the study, convalescent patients were few, and early post-infection timepoints were absent.

The CDR3 runs 15 residues. Germline CDR1 reads SGDLS; CDR2 reads YYNGEE. Trimming left V 4 bases short and J 3 bases short, with 17 bases between. The repertoire was sequenced with immunoSEQ multiplex PCR; TCRdb's copy has only in-frame clones and lacks some. The table has around 35,000 clones, about 65% seen once. Once cultured for approximately 10 days, the cells underwent separation to obtain CD4+ T cells. Source: CD4+ T cells from PBMCs cultured without peptide, taken before COVID-19 vaccination. This sequence originates from a human donor who received a COVID-19 vaccine. This sequence joins TRBV9 and TRBJ2-7, with D maybe TRBD2 (6 bases). The CDR3 protein is CASSPNLAPIYEQYF. In nucleotides, the CDR3 is TGTGCCAGCAGCCCTAATCTAGCGCCCATCTACGAGCAGTACTTC.